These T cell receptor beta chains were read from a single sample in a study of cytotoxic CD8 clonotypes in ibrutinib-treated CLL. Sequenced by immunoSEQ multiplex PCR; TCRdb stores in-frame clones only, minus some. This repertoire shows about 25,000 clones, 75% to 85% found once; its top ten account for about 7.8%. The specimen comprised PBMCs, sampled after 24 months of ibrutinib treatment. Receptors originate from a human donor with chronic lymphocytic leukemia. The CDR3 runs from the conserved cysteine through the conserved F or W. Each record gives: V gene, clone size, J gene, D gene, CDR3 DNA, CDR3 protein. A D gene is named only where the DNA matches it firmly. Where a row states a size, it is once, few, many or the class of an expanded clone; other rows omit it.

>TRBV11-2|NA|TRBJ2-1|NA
TGTGCCAGCAGCTTTTGGGGGAGGACTAAAGACAATGAGCAGTTCTTC
CASSFWGRTKDNEQFF
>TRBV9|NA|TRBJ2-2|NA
TGTGCCAGCAGCGTAAGCCGGACCGGGGAGCTGTTTTTT
CASSVSRTGELFF
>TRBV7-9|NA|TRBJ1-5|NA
TGTGCCAGCAGCCGGACTGAGAATCAGCCCCAGCATTTT
CASSRTENQPQHF
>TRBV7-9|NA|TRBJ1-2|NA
TGTGCCAGCACCACACGCTTAGGGGAGGAGGGCTACACCTTC
CASTTRLGEEGYTF
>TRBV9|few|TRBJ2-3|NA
TGTGCCAGCAGCGTAACTAGGAACCCAGATACGCAGTATTTT
CASSVTRNPDTQYF
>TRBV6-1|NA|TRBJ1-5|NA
TGTGCCAGCAGCTTCAATCAACCCCAGCATTTT
CASSFNQPQHF
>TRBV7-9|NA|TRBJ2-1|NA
TGTGCCAGCAGCTCCGGGGCCTACGACAATGAGCAGTTCTTC
CASSSGAYDNEQFF
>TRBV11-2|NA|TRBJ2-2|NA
TGTGCCAGCAGCTTAGGTCCGTATGCGGGGGCCGCCGGGGAGCTGTTTTTT
CASSLGPYAGAAGELFF
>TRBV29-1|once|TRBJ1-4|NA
TGCAGCGTTGAGGGGGTACAGGAAAAACTGTTTTTT
CSVEGVQEKLFF
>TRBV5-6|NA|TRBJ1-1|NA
TGTGCCAGCAGCCCTGACAGGCGCGTTACTGAAGCTTTCTTT
CASSPDRRVTEAFF
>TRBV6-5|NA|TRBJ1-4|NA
TGTGCCAGCAGTCGCAGAGCAACTAATGAAAAACTGTTTTTT
CASSRRATNEKLFF
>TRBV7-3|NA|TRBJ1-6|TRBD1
TGTGCCAGCAGCTTAGGGGGACAGAGTAATTCACCCCTCCACTTT
CASSLGGQSNSPLHF
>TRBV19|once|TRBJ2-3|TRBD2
TGTGCCAGTAGTCGCGGGGGGGCCGGCACAGATACGCAGTATTTT
CASSRGGAGTDTQYF
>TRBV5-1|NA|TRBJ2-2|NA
TGCGCCAGCAGCTTGGGCCGGCTACCCGGGGAGCTGTTTTTT
CASSLGRLPGELFF
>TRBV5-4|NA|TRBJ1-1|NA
TGTGCCAGCAGCTTGGAGGAGGGTATCACTGAAGCTTTCTTT
CASSLEEGITEAFF
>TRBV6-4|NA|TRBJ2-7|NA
TGTGCCAGCAGTGAGAGCCAGGGGCTCGCCTACGAGCAGTACTTC
CASSESQGLAYEQYF
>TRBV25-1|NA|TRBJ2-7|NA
TGTGCCAGCAGTGGGAGGACCGCAGGTCTGGCGCAGTACTTC
CASSGRTAGLAQYF
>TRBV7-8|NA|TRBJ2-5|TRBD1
TGTGCCAGCAGCTGGAGGGGACAGGGAGCGGGGACCCAGTACTTC
CASSWRGQGAGTQYF
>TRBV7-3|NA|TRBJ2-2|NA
TGTGCCAGCAGCCTAGAGCTTACCGGGGAGCTGTTTTTT
CASSLELTGELFF
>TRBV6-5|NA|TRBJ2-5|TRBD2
TGTGCCAGCAGTTACTCGTTGGCGGGGGGGCAAGAGACCCAGTACTTC
CASSYSLAGGQETQYF
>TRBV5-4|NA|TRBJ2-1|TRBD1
TGTGCCAGCAGCTCGCCGGGGACAGGCCTTGAAAATGAGCAGTTCTTC
CASSSPGTGLENEQFF
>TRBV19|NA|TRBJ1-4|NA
TGTGCCAGTAGTATAATGGGTGGGAATGAAAAACTGTTTTTT
CASSIMGGNEKLFF
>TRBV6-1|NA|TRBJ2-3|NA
TGTGCCAGCAGTGAATCGTCCGGGGGCTTTAGCACAGATACGCAGTATTTT
CASSESSGGFSTDTQYF
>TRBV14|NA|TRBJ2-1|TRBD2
TGTGCCAGCAGCCAAGATCGGCGCGGGGGGGCCCGAGAGCAGTTCTTC
CASSQDRRGGAREQFF
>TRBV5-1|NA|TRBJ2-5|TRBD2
TGCGCCAGCAGTTCCGTAGCGGGGGGGCAAGAGACCCAGTACTTC
CASSSVAGGQETQYF
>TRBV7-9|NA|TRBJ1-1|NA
TGTGCCAGCAGCGCAGGGTGGAGGAGCACTGAAGCTTTCTTT
CASSAGWRSTEAFF
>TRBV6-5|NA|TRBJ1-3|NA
TGTGCCAGCAGTCGGACCTCTGGAAACACCATATATTTT
CASSRTSGNTIYF
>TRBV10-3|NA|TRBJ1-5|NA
TGTGCCATCAGCTGGACGGGTAGCAATCAGCCCCAGCATTTT
CAISWTGSNQPQHF
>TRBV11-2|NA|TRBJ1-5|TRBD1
TGTGCCAGCAGCAAGCAAGGACAGGGGGTTCAGCCCCAGCATTTT
CASSKQGQGVQPQHF
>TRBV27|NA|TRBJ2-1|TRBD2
TGTGCCACCGGGACTAGCGGCTACAATGAGCAGTTCTTC
CATGTSGYNEQFF
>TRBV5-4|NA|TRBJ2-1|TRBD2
TGTGCCAGCAGCTTGGCGCTAGCGGGGGCCAATGAGCAGTTCTTC
CASSLALAGANEQFF
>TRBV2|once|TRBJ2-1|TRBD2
TGTGCCAGCAGTGATCTAGGTAGCGGGGGGGTTAACAATGAGCAGTTCTTC
CASSDLGSGGVNNEQFF
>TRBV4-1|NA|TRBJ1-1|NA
TGCGCCAGCAGCCAGAGGACAGAGAGGGACACTGAAGCTTTCTTT
CASSQRTERDTEAFF
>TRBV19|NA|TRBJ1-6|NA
TGTGCCAGTAACCGGGACGTTAATAATTCACCCCTCCACTTT
CASNRDVNNSPLHF
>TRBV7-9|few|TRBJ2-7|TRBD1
TGTGCCAGCAGCTTACTTCTGGGACAGGCCTCCTACGAGCAGTACTTC
CASSLLLGQASYEQYF
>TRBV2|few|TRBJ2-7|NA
TGTGCCAGCAACGCAGACAGGTTATCTAACGAGCAGTACTTC
CASNADRLSNEQYF
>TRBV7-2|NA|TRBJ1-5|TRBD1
TGTGCCAGCAGCTTGTCGCCAGGGGGCCAGCCCCAGCATTTT
CASSLSPGGQPQHF
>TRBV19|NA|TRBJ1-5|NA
TGTGCCAGTAGTACCCTGGTCCAGGGGAATCAGCCCCAGCATTTT
CASSTLVQGNQPQHF
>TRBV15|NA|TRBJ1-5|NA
TGTGCCACCAGTCGAGTTAGCAATCAGCCCCAGCATTTT
CATSRVSNQPQHF
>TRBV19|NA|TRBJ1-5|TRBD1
TGTGCCAGTAGTATAACAGGGGGCCCCAATAGCAATCAGCCCCAGCATTTT
CASSITGGPNSNQPQHF